The clone carrying this T cell receptor beta chain was detected many times. Its antigen remains unidentified. One entry per CDR3 protein, called by TCRdb with MiXCR from the 5' RACE reads. The repertoire includes 350,000 to 450,000 distinct CDR3 sequences, 20% to 25% of them detected once, and about 12% sits in the top ten. This sample is drawn from a study of CD8 T cells in ankylosing spondylitis. Study conclusions and caveats: Ankylosing spondylitis blood appeared to carry a characteristic TCR beta motif of roughly eight highly homologous variants.

Sequencing input: blood, either unsorted or a sorted T cell fraction (not recorded which). This sequence was found in a male donor with ankylosing spondylitis or in good health (not recorded which).

For the CDR3, the DNA is TGCAGCGTACAGAACCACTACGAGCAGTACTTC. This gives the protein CSVQNHYEQYF. This sequence joins TRBV29-1 and TRBJ2-7; D unresolved. V was shortened by 6 bases and J by 3 bases, with 9 bases between the two germline ends. Germline V gene data show CDR1 as SQVTM and CDR2 as ANQGSEA. This CDR3 comprises 11 residues.